This TCR beta chain appears in the sequencing data of a study of Ad26.COV2.S vaccination and SARS-CoV-2 variants. V was trimmed by 1 base and J by 6 bases, leaving 17 bases between them. The CDR3 is 15 residues long. CDR1 and CDR2 (germline): SGHDT, YYEEEE. TCRdb's copy holds only in-frame clones and misses some; the assay was immunoSEQ multiplex PCR. This sample has some 520,000 clones, with approximately 88% found just once. Treatment described: 19 received Ad26.COV2.S at low or high dose, single or two shots; about 5 received placebo; per-sample allocation not given. Following the first vaccine or placebo injection, samples were taken on day 63.

This specimen consisted of peripheral blood, obtained in a trial of Ad26.COV2.S vaccine versus placebo. This receptor was identified in a person aged 18-60 years who received the Ad26.COV2.S COVID-19 vaccine or a placebo. The chain is built from TRBV5-6 and TRBJ2-7; TRBD1 is a possible D gene (6 bases). Here the CDR3 reads CASSLKDVRGIEQYF. The CDR3 bases are TGTGCCAGCAGCTTGAAAGATGTGAGGGGGATCGAGCAGTACTTC.